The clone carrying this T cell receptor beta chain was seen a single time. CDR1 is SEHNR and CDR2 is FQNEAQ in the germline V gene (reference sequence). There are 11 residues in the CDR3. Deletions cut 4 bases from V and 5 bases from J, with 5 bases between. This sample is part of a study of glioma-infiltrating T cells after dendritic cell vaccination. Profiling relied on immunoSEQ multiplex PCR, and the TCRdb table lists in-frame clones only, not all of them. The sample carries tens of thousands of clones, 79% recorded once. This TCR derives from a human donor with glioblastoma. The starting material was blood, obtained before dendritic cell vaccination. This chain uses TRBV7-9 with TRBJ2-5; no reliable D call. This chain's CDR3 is CASSSGETQYF. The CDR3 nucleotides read TGTGCCAGCAGCTCAGGCGAGACCCAGTACTTC.